The next 10 T cell receptor beta chains were all read from a single sample in a study of blood T cells in healthy people across ages. Primers used in a second PCR of roughly 7 to 11 cycles were a sample-barcoded 5' primer and a J-beta primer mix. MiXCR, run by TCRdb on the 5' RACE reads, gives a single entry per CDR3 protein. The sample shows about 800,000 distinct CDR3 sequences, roughly 25% of them seen only once. These data were also filed under a second study, of T cells of mothers and their children.

Material for sequencing was blood. The receptors shown here come from a boy younger than 18 in good health.

This chain connects TRBV28 to TRBJ2-3, with D possibly TRBD2 on 6 matching bases. V was shortened by 4 bases and J by 5 bases, with 19 bases between the two germline ends. The germline gives CDR1 MDHEN, CDR2 SYDVKM. CDR3 length: 16 amino acids. For the CDR3, the DNA is TGTGCCAGCAGTTCACCCGGCGGAGGGAAGGGAGATACGCAGTATTTT. Translation: CASSSPGGGKGDTQYF.

The genes are TRBV6-2 or TRBV6-3 and TRBJ2-5; no definite D call. The assigned J gene may be wrong: the sequence end matches TRBJ2-1 better. Germline V gene data show CDR1 as MNHEY and CDR2 as SVGEGT. The CDR3 is 13 amino acids. The CDR3 loop is CASSYGLVNEQFF. The CDR3 DNA reads as TGTGCCAGCAGTTACGGGTTGGTAAATGAGCAGTTCTTC.

The J gene is TRBJ2-1, the V gene TRBV29-1, with D unresolved. The V end was cut by 4 bases, the J end by 8 bases, with 9 bases between. The CDR3 is made up of 11 amino acids. Germline V lookup: CDR1 SQVTM, CDR2 ANQGSEA. The CDR3 region is CSVAYRDEQFF. The DNA for the CDR3 is TGCAGCGTTGCGTACCGTGATGAGCAGTTCTTC.

The chain recombines TRBV6-2 or TRBV6-3 with TRBJ2-1, with 8 bases lining up with TRBD2. Germline assignment: CDR1 MNHEY and CDR2 SVGEGT. The CDR3 extends over 18 amino acids. V lost 5 bases and J lost 10; bases outside the gene matches: 22. The CDR3 DNA reads TGTGCCAGCAGTCGGCCGACGGGAGGGCCAGGAATCGCAAGGGAGCAGTTCTTC. Its protein product is CASSRPTGGPGIAREQFF.

The rearrangement links TRBV20-1 to TRBJ1-1, with 7 nucleotides matching TRBD1. Trimming removed 0 bases from V and 2 bases from J; junction bases left unmatched: 9. Germline CDR1 is DFQATT and CDR2 is SNEGSKA (reference sequence). The CDR3 has 16 amino acids. CDR3 amino acids: CSARDDRVGVNTEAFF. The CDR3 DNA reads TGCAGTGCTAGAGATGACAGGGTCGGCGTAAACACTGAAGCTTTCTTT.

This sequence joins TRBV6-5 and TRBJ2-5; 9 nucleotides line up with TRBD1. The CDR3 runs to 15 residues. Germline trimming cut 5 bases from V and 4 bases from J; bases unmatched to any gene: 8. Germline CDR1 is MNHEY and CDR2 is SVGAGI. CDR3 in amino acids: CASSQQGAVGETQYF. Written as DNA, the CDR3 is TGTGCCAGCAGTCAACAGGGGGCGGTGGGAGAGACCCAGTACTTC.

This clonotype has a handful of counts. The chain uses TRBV12-3 or TRBV12-4 and TRBJ1-1; D possibly corresponds to TRBD1 (5 bases). This CDR3 contains 11 residues. With 7 bases removed from V and 6 bases from J, the gap between germline ends came to 9 bases. CDR3 sequence reads: CASTRGPEAFF. CDR3 coding DNA: TGTGCCAGCACTCGGGGCCCTGAAGCTTTCTTT.

The count of this clonotype is one. This chain connects TRBV9 to TRBJ2-5, with D perhaps assigned TRBD1 or TRBD2 (5 bases each). CDR3 length: 14 residues. CDR1 and CDR2 from the germline V gene are SGDLS and YYNGEE. Trimming pared 0 bases from V and 5 bases from J, leaving 11 bases between. The CDR3 DNA sequence: TGTGCCAGCAGCGTAGGAAACTGGGGGGAGACCCAGTACTTC. It codes for CASSVGNWGETQYF.

This clonotype has more than one count but fewer than ten. The chain is built from TRBV20-1 and TRBJ1-2, with D maybe TRBD1 (5 bases). The V gene's germline CDR1 is DFQATT and CDR2 SNEGSKA (reference sequence). V was trimmed by 6 bases and J by 6 bases, leaving 20 bases between them. The CDR3 length is 14 residues. In DNA form, the CDR3 reads TGCAGTGCCCTCCTTCGAGGCCAGGGTAATGGCTACACCTTC. Translating gives CSALLRGQGNGYTF.

The chain recombines TRBV20-1 with TRBJ1-1; no clear D gene. This CDR3 has 10 amino acids. V was shortened by 2 bases and J by 6 bases, with 4 bases between the two germline ends. Germline CDR1 DFQATT, CDR2 SNEGSKA (reference sequence). The CDR3 nucleotides are TGCAGTGCTAGACCCCCTGAAGCTTTCTTT. It specifies CSARPPEAFF.